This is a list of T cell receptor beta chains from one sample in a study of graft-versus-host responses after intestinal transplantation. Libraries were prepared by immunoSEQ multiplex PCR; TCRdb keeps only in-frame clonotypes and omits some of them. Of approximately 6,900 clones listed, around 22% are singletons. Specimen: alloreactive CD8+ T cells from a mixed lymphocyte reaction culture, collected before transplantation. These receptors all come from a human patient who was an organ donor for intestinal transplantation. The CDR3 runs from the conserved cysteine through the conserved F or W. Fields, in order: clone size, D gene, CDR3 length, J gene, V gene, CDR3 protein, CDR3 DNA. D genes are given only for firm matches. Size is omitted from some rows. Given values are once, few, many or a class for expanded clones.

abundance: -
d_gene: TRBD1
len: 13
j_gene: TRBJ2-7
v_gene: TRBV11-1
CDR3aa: CASSSDRVGEQYF
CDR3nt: TGTGCCAGCAGCTCAGACAGGGTCGGCGAGCAGTACTTC

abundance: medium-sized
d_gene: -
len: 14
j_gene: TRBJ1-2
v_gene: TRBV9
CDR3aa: CASSVGDSNYGYTF
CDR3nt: TGTGCCAGCAGCGTGGGAGACAGTAACTATGGCTACACCTTC

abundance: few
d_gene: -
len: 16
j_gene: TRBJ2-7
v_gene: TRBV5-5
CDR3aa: CASSLDWTVSSYEQYF
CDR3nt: TGTGCCAGCAGCTTGGATTGGACCGTCAGCTCCTACGAGCAGTACTTC

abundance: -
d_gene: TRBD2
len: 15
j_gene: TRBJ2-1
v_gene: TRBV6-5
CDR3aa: CASSPVAGVANEQFF
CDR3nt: TGTGCCAGCAGTCCCGTAGCGGGAGTGGCCAATGAGCAGTTCTTC

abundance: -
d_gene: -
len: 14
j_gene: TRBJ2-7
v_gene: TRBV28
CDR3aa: CASRPREIPYEQYF
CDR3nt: TGTGCCAGCAGACCTCGGGAGATCCCCTACGAGCAGTACTTC

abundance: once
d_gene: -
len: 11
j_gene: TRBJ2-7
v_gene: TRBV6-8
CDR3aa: CASRRDYEQYF
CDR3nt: TGTGCCAGCAGACGAGATTACGAGCAGTACTTC

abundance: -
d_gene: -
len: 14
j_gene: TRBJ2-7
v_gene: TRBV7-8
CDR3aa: CASSLVGTTYEQYF
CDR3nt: TGTGCCAGCAGCTTAGTTGGCACCACCTACGAGCAGTACTTC

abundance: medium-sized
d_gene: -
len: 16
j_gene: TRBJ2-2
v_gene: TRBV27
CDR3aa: CASSLGTAVPTGELFF
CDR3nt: TGTGCCAGCAGTCTGGGGACCGCGGTCCCCACCGGGGAGCTGTTTTTT

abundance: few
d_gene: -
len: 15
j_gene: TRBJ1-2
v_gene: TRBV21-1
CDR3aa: CASSAAGQTNYGYTF
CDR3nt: TGTGCCAGCAGCGCAGCGGGACAAACTAACTATGGCTACACCTTC

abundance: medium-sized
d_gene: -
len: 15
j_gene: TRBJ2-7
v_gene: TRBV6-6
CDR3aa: CASTNSYSPFYEQYF
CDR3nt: TGTGCCAGCACCAACAGCTACAGTCCCTTCTACGAGCAGTACTTC

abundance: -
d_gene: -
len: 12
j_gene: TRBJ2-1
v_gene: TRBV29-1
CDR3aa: CSVEGCSDEQFF
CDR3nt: TGCAGCGTTGAGGGTTGTAGCGATGAGCAGTTCTTC

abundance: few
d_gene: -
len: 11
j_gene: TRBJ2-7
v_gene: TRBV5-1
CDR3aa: CASTEGHEQYF
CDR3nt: TGCGCCAGCACAGAGGGCCACGAGCAGTACTTC

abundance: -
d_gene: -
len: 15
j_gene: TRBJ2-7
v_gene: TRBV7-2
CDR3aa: CASSLGPGASYEQYF
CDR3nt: TGTGCCAGCAGCTTAGGGCCGGGGGCGTCCTACGAGCAGTACTTC

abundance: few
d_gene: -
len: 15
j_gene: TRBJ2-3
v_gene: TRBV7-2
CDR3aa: CASSLASASTDTQYF
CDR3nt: TGTGCCAGCAGCTTAGCATCGGCTAGCACAGATACGCAGTATTTT

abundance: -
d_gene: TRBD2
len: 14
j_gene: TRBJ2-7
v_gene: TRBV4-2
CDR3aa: CASSQRAGVNEQYF
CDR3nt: TGTGCCAGCAGCCAGAGGGCGGGAGTCAACGAGCAGTACTTC

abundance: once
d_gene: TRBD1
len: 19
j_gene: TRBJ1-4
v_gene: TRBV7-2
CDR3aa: CASSLVDLLPGGPNEKLFF
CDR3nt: TGTGCCAGCAGCTTAGTTGACCTGCTCCCAGGGGGCCCCAATGAAAAACTGTTTTTT

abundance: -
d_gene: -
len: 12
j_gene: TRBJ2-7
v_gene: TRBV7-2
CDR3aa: CASSLPSYEQYF
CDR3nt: TGTGCCAGCAGCTTACCTTCCTACGAGCAGTACTTC